Described below is a single T cell receptor (beta chain) sequence and its context. The germline V gene encodes CDR1 MNHEY and CDR2 SVGAGI. The ends were cut back, 0 bases at V and 7 bases at J, with 10 bases in the middle. CDR3 length equals 15 residues. The data derive from a study of control samples from healthy donors and cancer patients. Assay used: immunoSEQ multiplex PCR; TCRdb lists only in-frame clones, some missing. The repertoire includes some 79,000 clones, 75% to 90% of them detected once, and 6.5% to 7.5% sits in the top ten. This TCR derives from a middle-aged man in good health. The sequenced material came from blood. The rearrangement joins TRBV6-5 to TRBJ1-6, with D uncertain. CDR3 sequence (DNA): TGTGCCAGCAGTTACTCGGCAGCGGGGAATTCACCCCTCCACTTT. Translating gives CASSYSAAGNSPLHF.